These 29 T cell receptor beta chains share one sample of origin, sequenced in a study of molecular identifiers for immune sequencing clone quantification. TCRdb called the PCR reads again in MiXCR, with one record for every CDR3 protein. The sample records about 63,000 distinct CDR3 sequences, about 19% being singletons. Material for sequencing was naive CD8+ T cells from blood, with Jurkat cell RNA spiked in. Indicated subset: FACS-sorted CD8+CD4-CCR7+CD45RA+ naive T cells. These receptors originate from a human donor in good health. Some libraries in this study had Jurkat cell RNA spiked in.

The table lists this clonotype with many counts. The rearrangement joins TRBV7-6 to TRBJ2-3; no firm D call. V was trimmed by 5 bases and J by 2 bases, leaving 5 bases between them. The CDR3 loop spans 12 amino acids. Germline loops: CDR1 SGHVS, CDR2 FNYEAQ. The chain's CDR3 is CASSPPTDTQYF. The CDR3 DNA reads TGTGCCAGCAGCCCCCCCACAGATACGCAGTATTTT.

With respect to this clonotype: One end of the junction fails to match germline, which may point to a read error. This chain uses TRBV7-3 with TRBJ2-1, with D possibly TRBD2 on 5 matching bases. The CDR3 loop spans 15 amino acids. Germline V gene lookup returns CDR1 SGHTA and CDR2 FQGTGA. CDR3 region: CAGSLVGSSYNEQFF. In nucleotides, the CDR3 is TGTGCCGGCAGCTTGGTGGGGAGCTCCTACAATGAGCAGTTCTTC.

This clonotype was seen only a few times. The chain joins TRBV12-3 or TRBV12-4 to TRBJ2-7, with TRBD1 matching over 7 bases. Trimming cost V 0 bases and J 3 bases; bases outside gene matches: 2. The CDR3 is made up of 14 amino acids. CDR3 protein: CASSLAAGGYEQYF. CDR3 nucleotides: TGTGCCAGCAGTTTAGCGGCAGGGGGCTACGAGCAGTACTTC.

This clonotype was seen repeatedly, ten times or more. The chain combines TRBV19 with TRBJ2-1; TRBD2 matches at 8 bases. Trimming removed 3 bases from V and 2 bases from J; junction bases left unmatched: 3. The CDR3 has 15 amino acids. From germline, CDR1 is LNHDA and CDR2 SQIVND (reference sequence). Written as DNA, the CDR3 is TGTGCCAGTAGTATTACGGGGGGGACCTACAATGAGCAGTTCTTC. It codes for CASSITGGTYNEQFF.

This sequence joins TRBV29-1 and TRBJ2-1; no firm D call. From germline, CDR1 is SQVTM and CDR2 ANQGSEA. The CDR3 covers 14 residues. Trimming pared 1 base from V and 4 bases from J, leaving 11 bases between. CDR3 sequence (DNA): TGCAGCGTTGAAGGGCAGACGAAATACAATGAGCAGTTCTTC. Its translation: CSVEGQTKYNEQFF.

There are a few counts of this clonotype. The V gene is TRBV4-3, the J gene TRBJ2-7; D is ambiguous. The CDR3 is made up of 14 amino acids. Germline assignment: CDR1 LGHNA and CDR2 YSLEER. V shed 3 bases and J shed 0 bases, with 9 bases lying between them. CDR3 in DNA: TGCGCCAGCAGCCACGCGGTAGACTCCTACGAGCAGTACTTC. Its translation is CASSHAVDSYEQYF.

Details on this clonotype: This CDR3 is missing its conserved last phenylalanine or tryptophan, likely due to a read error. The chain uses TRBV28 and TRBJ1-1; D perhaps matches TRBD1 (5 bases). Germline CDR1 is MDHEN and CDR2 is SYDVKM. The CDR3 is made up of 13 amino acids. The germline V and J ends were trimmed by 5 bases and 5 bases, with 12 bases remaining between them. CDR3 residues: CASSTNRRTEAFL. The CDR3 DNA is TGTGCCAGCAGTACAAACAGGAGGACTGAAGCTTTCCTT.

The V and J genes are TRBV3-1 and TRBJ2-7; D unresolved. CDR1 and CDR2 (germline): LGHDT, YNNKEL (reference sequence). The CDR3 contains 15 residues. V dropped 0 bases and J dropped 1 base, with 10 bases sitting between them. The CDR3 reads CASSQDLSESYEQYF. The CDR3 nucleotides read TGTGCCAGCAGCCAAGATCTCTCTGAATCCTACGAGCAGTACTTC.

This clonotype was counted at least ten times. The J gene is TRBJ2-5, the V gene TRBV7-9, with D unresolved. Germline CDR1 and CDR2: SEHNR and FQNEAQ (reference sequence). V lost 1 base to trimming and J lost 1 base, with 7 bases between them. This CDR3 is 14 amino acids long. The CDR3 nucleotides read TGTGCCAGCAGCTTAGTATTGACCCAAGAGACCCAGTACTTC. It codes for CASSLVLTQETQYF.

The chain carries TRBV12-3 or TRBV12-4 and TRBJ1-2; D ambiguous. V lost 5 bases and J 5 bases, leaving 12 bases between the germline ends. The CDR3 has 13 residues. CDR3 region: CASSLGPSYGYTF. CDR3 DNA: TGTGCCAGCAGTCTAGGGCCCTCTTATGGCTACACCTTC.

This clonotype was detected ten times or more. V usage is TRBV4-3 and J usage is TRBJ2-7, with TRBD2 matching over 7 bases. The CDR3 contains 16 residues. The junction had 10 bases not matched to a gene; V was cut back by 0 bases and J by 5 bases. Germline CDR1 reads LGHNA; CDR2 reads YSLEER. The CDR3 loop reads CASSQDRWSGGHEQYF. The CDR3 bases are TGCGCCAGCAGCCAAGATCGGTGGTCGGGAGGACACGAGCAGTACTTC.

This clonotype was counted only a few times. This chain joins TRBV7-2 and TRBJ2-1; 10 bases align to TRBD1. From germline, CDR1 is SGHTA and CDR2 FQGNSA. The length of the CDR3 is 15 residues. V shed 5 bases, J shed 6 bases, and the junction held 7 bases outside the gene matches. CDR3 nucleotides: TGTGCCAGCAGCGTAGGGACAGGGGCGGCCAATGAGCAGTTCTTC. Amino acids: CASSVGTGAANEQFF.

This clonotype was recorded at least ten times. The gene calls are TRBV29-1 and TRBJ2-6; D remains ambiguous. The CDR3 is 13 amino acids. In germline, CDR1 is SQVTM, CDR2 ANQGSEA. Deletions cut 5 bases from V and 0 bases from J, with 5 bases between. Here the CDR3 reads CSVWDSGANVLTF. The CDR3 bases are TGCAGCGTTTGGGACTCTGGGGCCAACGTCCTGACTTTC.

This clonotype was detected a few times. This chain connects TRBV7-9 to TRBJ2-7; no clear D. V lost 1 base and J 0 bases, leaving 10 bases between the germline ends. Germline V lookup: CDR1 SEHNR, CDR2 FQNEAQ (reference sequence). The CDR3 contains 15 residues. CDR3 region: CASSLGRLNSYEQYF. In nucleotides, the CDR3 is TGTGCCAGCAGCTTAGGTCGACTGAACTCCTACGAGCAGTACTTC. The full variable domain, with the rest looked up from reference TRBV7-9 and TRBJ2-7, is DTGVSQNPRHKITKRGQNVTFRCDPISEHNRLYWYRQTLGQGPEFLTYFQNEAQLEKSRLLSDRFSAERPKGSFSTLEIQRTEQGDSAMYLCASSLGRLNSYEQYFGPGTRLTVT.

A word on this clonotype: It may be a read error: a sequence one base away is much more abundant. V and J are TRBV7-9 and TRBJ1-2; a possible D gene is TRBD1 (5 bases). V was trimmed by 8 bases and J by 2 bases, leaving 18 bases between them. The CDR3 covers 15 residues. From germline, CDR1 is SEHNR and CDR2 FQNEAQ (reference sequence). In DNA, the CDR3 is TGTGCCAGCGGCCCAGGGCTAAGGGAAAACTATGGCTACACCTTC. Its protein is CASGPGLRENYGYTF.

This clonotype came up many times. V usage is TRBV12-3 or TRBV12-4 and J usage is TRBJ2-3; perhaps TRBD2 as D (6 bases). V shed 6 bases and J shed 2 bases, with 18 bases lying between them. This CDR3 spans 16 amino acids. The CDR3 reads CASSPRVVDYTDTQYF. In DNA, the CDR3 is TGTGCCAGCAGCCCAAGGGTGGTGGACTACACAGATACGCAGTATTTT.

On this clonotype itself: This may be a read error: a much more frequent sequence differs by one nucleotide. The chain employs TRBV5-3 and TRBJ2-1, with 7 bases matching TRBD2. TRBV5-3 is an ORF for which the function is uncertain. The J segment lost 4 bases and the V segment lost 10 bases, leaving 17 bases of the junction unmatched. The CDR3 covers 16 residues. The CDR3: CAGSQPSGPLYNEQFF. In nucleotides, the CDR3 is TGTGCCGGCAGCCAACCTAGCGGACCCCTATACAATGAGCAGTTCTTC.

The rearrangement joins TRBV6-2 or TRBV6-3 to TRBJ2-3; D unresolved. Trimming stripped 4 bases from V and 2 bases from J, with 7 bases between. Germline V lookup: CDR1 MNHEY, CDR2 SVGEGT. This CDR3 is built from 13 residues. DNA for the CDR3: TGTGCCAGCAGTTGGAAAATCACAGATACGCAGTATTTT. It yields the protein CASSWKITDTQYF.

This clonotype was counted many times. V is TRBV13 and J is TRBJ2-7; 8 nucleotides match TRBD2. The CDR3 spans 13 residues. V was clipped by 6 bases and J by 6 bases; unmatched bases: 7. Looked up from germline, CDR1 is PRHDT and CDR2 is FYEKMQ (reference sequence). CDR3 residues: CASRDGLAGEQYF. The CDR3 coding sequence is TGTGCCAGCAGAGACGGACTAGCCGGCGAGCAGTACTTC. Filled out from reference TRBV13 and TRBJ2-7, the complete variable domain reads AAGVIQSPRHLIKEKRETATLKCYPIPRHDTVYWYQQGPGQDPQFLISFYEKMQSDKGSIPDRFSAQQFSDYHSELNMSSLELGDSALYFCASRDGLAGEQYFGPGTRLTVT.

The chain combines TRBV29-1 with TRBJ1-2, with D unresolved. The CDR3 extends over 11 amino acids. The ends were cut back, 5 bases at V and 0 bases at J, with 4 bases in the middle. Germline CDR1 and CDR2: SQVTM and ANQGSEA. The DNA of the CDR3 is TGCAGCGTTCTGACTAACTATGGCTACACCTTC. Translating gives CSVLTNYGYTF. Full variable domain (rest looked up from reference TRBV29-1 and TRBJ1-2): SAVISQKPSRDICQRGTSLTIQCQVDSQVTMMFWYRQQPGQSLTLIATANQGSEATYESGFVIDKFPISRPNLTFSTLTVSNMSPEDSSIYLCSVLTNYGYTFGSGTRLTVV.

About this clonotype itself: This sequence may be a read error, since a much larger clone differs from it by one base. The chain is built from TRBV27 and TRBJ2-3, with D perhaps TRBD2 (6 bases). This CDR3 is built from 12 residues. CDR1 MNHEY and CDR2 SMNVEV come from the germline V gene (reference sequence). CDR3 DNA sequence: TGTGCGGCGGGAAGGGTCACAGGTACGCAGTATTTT. It codes for CAAGRVTGTQYF.

This clonotype was counted many times. The chain carries TRBV5-6 and TRBJ2-3, with 7 bases aligning to TRBD2. V gave up 1 base and J gave up 3 bases; unmatched junction bases: 2. Germline V gene lookup returns CDR1 SGHDT and CDR2 YYEEEE. The CDR3 loop spans 14 amino acids. CDR3 region: CASSLSGKTDTQYF. As DNA, the CDR3 is TGTGCCAGCAGCTTGAGCGGGAAAACAGATACGCAGTATTTT.

In its sample, this clonotype was seen a few times. This chain connects TRBV2 to TRBJ2-1; TRBD1 matches at 7 bases. Unmatched junction bases numbered 4, after V lost 9 bases and J lost 2 bases. CDR3 length: 13 residues. The germline CDR1 and CDR2 sequences are SNHLY and FYNNEI. CDR3 loop: CARTGAPYNEQFF. In DNA form, the CDR3 reads TGTGCCAGAACAGGGGCCCCCTACAATGAGCAGTTCTTC.

This clonotype was observed many times. This sequence joins TRBV6-2 or TRBV6-3 and TRBJ1-2, with D unclear. V dropped 3 bases and J dropped 2 bases, with 7 bases sitting between them. The germline CDR1 and CDR2 sequences are MNHEY and SVGEGT. The CDR3 covers 13 residues. The CDR3 DNA reads as TGTGCCAGCAGTTATGGTCTAAACTATGGCTACACCTTC. It codes for CASSYGLNYGYTF.

The chain employs TRBV18 and TRBJ2-7; 7 positions agree with TRBD2. V was pared by 3 bases and J by 6 bases, with 20 bases of the junction left unmatched. CDR1 and CDR2 from the germline V gene are KGHSH and LQKENI. The CDR3 spans 18 residues. CDR3 nucleotide sequence: TGTGCCAGCTCACCCGATCGGGGCGCGGGAGCCCCATTTGGCGAGCAGTACTTC. Encoded protein: CASSPDRGAGAPFGEQYF.

This clonotype showed up just once. This clone may be a read error of a much larger clone one base away. This chain uses TRBV28 with TRBJ1-1, with D unclear. The CDR3 loop spans 14 amino acids. Looked up from germline, CDR1 is MDHEN and CDR2 is SYDVKM. V gave up 6 bases and J gave up 6 bases, with 17 bases separating them. The CDR3 coding sequence is TGTGCCAGCAGCTACCCCGCCGTGGTTGCTGAAGCTTTCTTT. Protein product: CASSYPAVVAEAFF.

This clonotype was detected many times. The chain couples TRBV7-8 to TRBJ1-4; the D gene is possibly TRBD1 (6 bases). Germline values: CDR1 SGHVS, CDR2 FQNEAQ. This CDR3 is 15 amino acids long. V dropped 7 bases and J dropped 6 bases, with 18 bases sitting between them. The CDR3 protein is CASNQKWGPDEKLFF. The CDR3 bases are TGTGCCAGCAACCAAAAATGGGGGCCCGATGAAAAACTGTTTTTT.

V and J are TRBV12-3 or TRBV12-4 and TRBJ2-7; D is unclear. V was cut by 1 base and J by 5 bases, with 6 bases left in between. The CDR3 contains 12 residues. The CDR3: CASSLGGHEQYF. In DNA, the CDR3 is TGTGCCAGCAGTTTAGGAGGTCACGAGCAGTACTTC.

V is TRBV2 and J is TRBJ2-2; 13 bases align to TRBD2. J lost 6 bases, V lost 5 bases, and 15 bases had no gene match. The CDR3 totals 19 residues. CDR1 is SNHLY and CDR2 is FYNNEI in the germline V gene. The CDR3: CASSTGTGWTSGSSGELFF. The CDR3 DNA is TGTGCCAGCAGTACCGGGACAGGATGGACTAGCGGGAGTTCCGGGGAGCTGTTTTTT.